This T cell receptor beta chain emerged from a study of blood T cell repertoires in COVID-19. Method: immunoSEQ multiplex PCR; TCRdb's copy keeps in-frame clones and lacks some. The sample has around 260,000 clones, about four fifths seen once; the top ten hold over 8.5%. Germline CDR1 is SEHNR and CDR2 is FQNEAQ (reference sequence). The V segment lost 7 bases and the J segment 4 bases; nucleotides outside the gene matches: 4. This CDR3 is built from 13 residues. This clone was counted once. The receptor was isolated from a woman in her fifties or sixties who had recovered from COVID-19. This chain joins TRBV7-9 and TRBJ1-1; 9 bases match TRBD1. Sequencing was carried out using peripheral blood. Here the CDR3 reads CASTLTGGTEAFF. As DNA, the CDR3 is TGTGCCAGCACCCTGACAGGGGGCACTGAAGCTTTCTTT. The whole variable domain, remainder taken from reference TRBV7-9 and TRBJ1-1, is DTGVSQNPRHKITKRGQNVTFRCDPISEHNRLYWYRQTLGQGPEFLTYFQNEAQLEKSRLLSDRFSAERPKGSFSTLEIQRTEQGDSAMYLCASTLTGGTEAFFGQGTRLTVV.